A selection of T cell receptor beta chains follows, all from one sample in a study of T cells in Graves' hyperthyroidism and ophthalmopathy. One entry per CDR3 protein results from TCRdb running MiXCR on the multiplex PCR reads. The sample has some 350,000 distinct CDR3 sequences, 15% to 17% seen once. Sequences were obtained from blood. Receptor source: a woman aged 18 to 35 with Graves' hyperthyroidism that later progressed to Graves' ophthalmopathy. Both conserved end residues are part of each CDR3. The D gene is left open where the match is weak. Not all rows give a size; the values are once, few, many and, for expanded clones, a class.

abundance: .
j_gene: TRBJ2-2
v_gene: TRBV18
d_gene: TRBD1
CDR3nt: TGTGCCAGCTCAACCCGACAGGGGAAGTCCGGGGAGCTGTTTTTT
CDR3aa: CASSTRQGKSGELFF

abundance: many
j_gene: TRBJ2-7
v_gene: TRBV11-2
d_gene: .
CDR3nt: TGTGCCAGCAGCTTAGAACTCGCTAGGGTTTCCTACGAGCAGTACTTC
CDR3aa: CASSLELARVSYEQYF

abundance: .
j_gene: TRBJ2-4
v_gene: TRBV10-3
d_gene: TRBD2
CDR3nt: TGTGCCATCAGTGTCCGACAGGAGACTAGCGTAACTCTAGCCAAAAACATTCAGTACTTC
CDR3aa: CAISVRQETSVTLAKNIQYF

abundance: few
j_gene: TRBJ2-7
v_gene: TRBV14
d_gene: TRBD2
CDR3nt: TGTGCCAGCAGCCCCTTAGCGGGAGGGCCCGACGAGCAGTACTTC
CDR3aa: CASSPLAGGPDEQYF

abundance: few
j_gene: TRBJ2-1
v_gene: TRBV6-2/TRBV6-3
d_gene: .
CDR3nt: TGTGCCAGCAGTTACGGTGAGAGAAATGAGCAGTTCTTC
CDR3aa: CASSYGERNEQFF

abundance: many
j_gene: TRBJ1-1
v_gene: TRBV6-5
d_gene: .
CDR3nt: TGTGCCAGCAGTTACTCTAGCGTGTACACTGAAGCTTTCTTT
CDR3aa: CASSYSSVYTEAFF

abundance: few
j_gene: TRBJ1-5
v_gene: TRBV7-9
d_gene: .
CDR3nt: TGTGCCAGTAAACCGGTGATGAAGAGAAATCAGCCCCAGCATTTT
CDR3aa: CASKPVMKRNQPQHF

abundance: many
j_gene: TRBJ1-5
v_gene: TRBV2
d_gene: .
CDR3nt: TGTGCCAGCAGTGGGGAACCTAGCAATCAGCCCCAGCATTTT
CDR3aa: CASSGEPSNQPQHF

abundance: many
j_gene: TRBJ1-2
v_gene: TRBV28
d_gene: .
CDR3nt: TGTGCCAGCAGTTTAATGGGGGGCCAGACAGCTAACTATGGCTACACCTTC
CDR3aa: CASSLMGGQTANYGYTF

abundance: few
j_gene: TRBJ2-1
v_gene: TRBV7-2
d_gene: TRBD2
CDR3nt: TGTGCCAGCAGCTGGACTAGCGCAGAGTACAATGAGCAGTTCTTC
CDR3aa: CASSWTSAEYNEQFF

abundance: many
j_gene: TRBJ1-1
v_gene: TRBV27
d_gene: .
CDR3nt: TGTGCCAGCAGTTCCTACACGAACACTGAAGCTTTCTTT
CDR3aa: CASSSYTNTEAFF

abundance: .
j_gene: TRBJ2-1
v_gene: TRBV20-1
d_gene: TRBD1
CDR3nt: TGCAGTGCCGCCGGGACAGGGGCATGGGGTGAGCAGTTCTTC
CDR3aa: CSAAGTGAWGEQFF

abundance: many
j_gene: TRBJ2-1
v_gene: TRBV14
d_gene: .
CDR3nt: TGTGCCAGCAGCAAGCGTAATGAGCAGTTCTTC
CDR3aa: CASSKRNEQFF

abundance: few
j_gene: TRBJ1-1
v_gene: TRBV5-1
d_gene: .
CDR3nt: TGCGCCAGCAGCTTTAATTGGGAGGGGGTCACTGAAGCTTTCTTT
CDR3aa: CASSFNWEGVTEAFF

abundance: .
j_gene: TRBJ2-7
v_gene: TRBV20-1
d_gene: TRBD1
CDR3nt: TGCAGTGCTAGAGATTTAGGGACAGGGTGGTCGGACGAGCAGTACTTC
CDR3aa: CSARDLGTGWSDEQYF

abundance: many
j_gene: TRBJ1-1
v_gene: TRBV6-1
d_gene: .
CDR3nt: TGTGCCAGCAGTGAAACGGCTATCATGAACACTGAAGCTTTCTTT
CDR3aa: CASSETAIMNTEAFF

abundance: .
j_gene: TRBJ2-2
v_gene: TRBV6-2/TRBV6-3
d_gene: .
CDR3nt: TGTACCAGCAGTTGGCGGAAGAACACCGGGGAGCTGTTTTTT
CDR3aa: CTSSWRKNTGELFF

abundance: many
j_gene: TRBJ1-1
v_gene: TRBV19
d_gene: .
CDR3nt: TGTGCCAGTAGTATTTCGGTTCAGGGATGGGGTGAAGCTTTCTTT
CDR3aa: CASSISVQGWGEAFF

abundance: many
j_gene: TRBJ2-7
v_gene: TRBV13
d_gene: .
CDR3nt: TGTGCCAGCAGCTTTGGACGAGAGCGCTACGAGCAGTACTTC
CDR3aa: CASSFGRERYEQYF

abundance: once
j_gene: TRBJ2-1
v_gene: TRBV20-1
d_gene: TRBD1
CDR3nt: TGCAGTGCTAGAGATGGGGACAGGGTATCCAATGAGCAGTTCTTC
CDR3aa: CSARDGDRVSNEQFF

abundance: many
j_gene: TRBJ2-7
v_gene: TRBV7-9
d_gene: .
CDR3nt: TGTGCCAGCAGCGCCGCGACTAGCTACGAGCAGTACTTC
CDR3aa: CASSAATSYEQYF

abundance: many
j_gene: TRBJ2-5
v_gene: TRBV6-1
d_gene: .
CDR3nt: TGTGCCAGCAGGAGGACACTTCCAGCGGAAGGGACCCAGTACTTC
CDR3aa: CASRRTLPAEGTQYF

abundance: few
j_gene: TRBJ2-7
v_gene: TRBV15
d_gene: TRBD2
CDR3nt: TGTGCCACCAGCAGTCTGGCTAGCGGGAGTTGGGAGCAGTACTTC
CDR3aa: CATSSLASGSWEQYF

abundance: .
j_gene: TRBJ1-2
v_gene: TRBV9
d_gene: TRBD1
CDR3nt: TGTGCCAGCAGCCTGAGCCCTGGGACAGCCTATGGCTACACCTTC
CDR3aa: CASSLSPGTAYGYTF